This T cell receptor (beta chain) appears in the sequencing data of a study of cytomegalovirus exposure and HLA in healthy donors. Study results and caveats: Among TCR sequences, most were rare, though some public TCRs appeared in many donors.

Trimming stripped 4 bases from V and 7 bases from J, with 5 bases between. The CDR3 contains 11 residues. The germline gives CDR1 MNHNS, CDR2 SASEGT. The method was immunoSEQ multiplex PCR; TCRdb's version includes in-frame clones alone and lacks a portion of them. Among about 250,000 clones listed, about 90% were seen once. On this clone itself: Antigen: not known.

The gene calls are TRBV6-1 and TRBJ1-3; no firm D call. The source is a man between 18 and 29 years old in good health and CMV-seropositive. What was sequenced was PBMCs. Here the CDR3 DNA reads TGTGCCAGCAGTGGAATGAACACCATATATTTT. Translated: CASSGMNTIYF.